The source of this T cell receptor beta chain is a study of blood T cell repertoires in COVID-19. For the study at large: From the United States, Italy and Spain came samples of acute and convalescent COVID-19.

The V gene's germline CDR1 is MGHRA and CDR2 YSYEKL. The length of the CDR3 is 18 residues. V shed 4 bases, J shed 4 bases, and the junction held 15 bases outside the gene matches. In the original workflow: Reference gene primer amplification yielded estimated nucleated cell counts. The repertoire was sequenced with immunoSEQ multiplex PCR; TCRdb's copy has only in-frame clones and lacks some. V, J and clone size are taken as reported in that table, and D and trimming were inferred from the DNA itself. The sample holds over 55,000 clones, about 88% seen once. Specimen: peripheral blood. The TCR was taken from a human donor with active COVID-19. The donor label of this sample is uncertain. This rearrangement joins TRBV4-1 to TRBJ2-3; 9 nucleotides match TRBD1. The CDR3 coding sequence is TGCGCCAGCAGCCTTCCGGGACAGGGTCTTGGGTCGGCAGATACGCAGTATTTT. Amino acid sequence: CASSLPGQGLGSADTQYF.